The 31 T cell receptor beta chains listed next were all sequenced from one sample in a study of T-cell reconstitution after alpha-beta-depleted transplantation in children. Unique molecular identifiers featured in how the TCRbeta library was prepared. One entry per CDR3 protein results from TCRdb running MiXCR on the PCR reads. The sample has about 900,000 distinct CDR3 sequences, less than 30% seen once. Source: PBMCs, mostly from graft donor cells, taken 360 days after TCRalphabeta/CD19-depleted stem cell transplant. The receptor source for this set is a boy under three years old who had a stem cell transplant for SCID, so the T cells may come from the graft donor.

The V call is TRBV7-3, the J call TRBJ2-2, with 13 bases aligning to TRBD2. J lost 6 bases, V lost 5 bases, and 6 bases had no gene match. The CDR3 covers 16 residues. Per germline, CDR1 SGHTA and CDR2 FQGTGA. Here the CDR3 reads CASSLRTSGGPGELFF. As DNA, the CDR3 is TGTGCCAGCAGCCTTCGGACTAGCGGGGGCCCCGGGGAGCTGTTTTTT.

This sequence joins TRBV4-1 and TRBJ1-4, with 9 bases matching TRBD1. CDR3 size: 17 residues. The V segment lost 3 bases and the J segment 3 bases; nucleotides outside the gene matches: 8. Germline values: CDR1 MGHRA, CDR2 YSYEKL. CDR3 nucleotides: TGCGCCAGCAGCCATGGACAGGGGTGGGGAGCTAATGAAAAACTGTTTTTT. It yields the protein CASSHGQGWGANEKLFF.

This clonotype was seen more than once but under ten times. The chain has TRBV28 and TRBJ2-5; D is possibly TRBD2 (7 bases). Germline values: CDR1 MDHEN, CDR2 SYDVKM. The CDR3 sequence is 15 residues long. V gave up 6 bases and J gave up 5 bases, with 19 bases separating them. The CDR3 reads CASSSSGGRTETQYF. The CDR3 DNA reads TGTGCCAGCAGCTCCTCCGGGGGGCGCACGGAGACCCAGTACTTC.

This clonotype has a handful of counts. The chain couples TRBV5-1 to TRBJ2-3, with D perhaps given as TRBD1 or TRBD2 (6 bases each). The V end lost 3 bases, the J end lost 4 bases, and 12 bases lay between the germline ends. The germline V gene has CDR1 SGHRS and CDR2 YFSETQ. This CDR3 is built from 14 residues. CDR3 amino acids: CASSWGARPDTQYF. The CDR3, as DNA: TGCGCCAGCAGCTGGGGGGCCCGCCCAGATACGCAGTATTTT.

The chain has TRBV20-1 and TRBJ2-7; 12 nucleotides agree with TRBD1. Looked up from germline, CDR1 is DFQATT and CDR2 is SNEGSKA (reference sequence). Trimming removed 1 base from V and 4 bases from J; junction bases left unmatched: 5. This CDR3 has 15 amino acids. DNA of the CDR3: TGCAGTGCTAGAGGCCAGGGACAGGGGGCATACGAGCAGTACTTC. It specifies CSARGQGQGAYEQYF.

The V call is TRBV11-2, the J call TRBJ1-4; TRBD1 is a possible D gene (5 bases). V gave up 0 bases and J gave up 4 bases, with 12 bases separating them. The CDR3 is made up of 16 amino acids. Germline-derived CDR1 and CDR2 are SGHAT and FQNNGV. CDR3 in DNA: TGTGCCAGCAGCTTAGAGGGCAGGGCGGATAATGAAAAACTGTTTTTT. This sequence encodes CASSLEGRADNEKLFF.

This rearrangement joins TRBV30 to TRBJ2-1; 9 bases match TRBD1. The CDR3 sequence is 13 residues long. Germline V gene sequence: CDR1 GTSNPN, CDR2 SVGIG (reference sequence). V lost 5 bases, J lost 6 bases, and 5 bases stayed unmatched. The CDR3 spells CAWGDRVINEQFF. For the CDR3, the DNA is TGTGCCTGGGGGGACAGGGTTATCAATGAGCAGTTCTTC.

V and J are TRBV12-3 or TRBV12-4 and TRBJ2-3; no clear D. The ends were cut back, 6 bases at V and 0 bases at J, with 19 bases in the middle. The CDR3 contains 17 residues. In DNA form, the CDR3 reads TGTGCCAGCAGCCCCTCCGGGCCCCTTAGGAGCACAGATACGCAGTATTTT. It is translated as CASSPSGPLRSTDTQYF.

This rearrangement joins TRBV19 to TRBJ2-7; 9 bases are shared with TRBD1. Germline CDR1 reads LNHDA; CDR2 reads SQIVND (reference sequence). The V segment lost 2 bases and the J segment 2 bases; nucleotides outside the gene matches: 7. The CDR3 runs 16 residues. The CDR3 reads CASSISSDRGTYEQYF. CDR3 coding DNA: TGTGCCAGTAGTATATCATCCGACAGGGGGACCTACGAGCAGTACTTC.

The chain employs TRBV29-1 and TRBJ1-2; 9 bases are shared with TRBD1. Germline V gives CDR1 SQVTM, CDR2 ANQGSEA. The junction had 2 bases not matched to a gene; V was cut back by 7 bases and J by 2 bases. The CDR3 is 12 residues long. The CDR3 is CSAGQGNYGYTF. The CDR3 DNA reads TGCAGCGCCGGACAGGGGAACTATGGCTACACCTTC.

The gene calls are TRBV7-6 and TRBJ1-1; TRBD1 matches at 8 bases. The CDR3 runs to 15 residues. Trimming cost V 6 bases and J 4 bases; bases outside gene matches: 10. Per the germline V gene, CDR1 is SGHVS and CDR2 is FNYEAQ. DNA for the CDR3: TGTGCCAGCAGTATGGGGACCAGGGGGCGCACTGAAGCTTTCTTT. Translated: CASSMGTRGRTEAFF.

This clonotype was counted ten times or more. This rearrangement joins TRBV7-2 to TRBJ1-2, with no clear D. The CDR3 has 13 residues. The V gene lost 6 bases and the J gene lost 2 bases, with 10 bases spanning the gap. CDR1 is SGHTA, CDR2 FQGNSA, per germline. This chain's CDR3 is CASSPDGNYGYTF. CDR3 DNA sequence: TGTGCCAGCAGTCCTGACGGGAACTATGGCTACACCTTC.

The V call is TRBV5-1, the J call TRBJ1-2; D is perhaps TRBD1 (6 bases). The CDR3 runs to 17 residues. The germline gives CDR1 SGHRS, CDR2 YFSETQ. V lost 0 bases and J 1 base, leaving 16 bases between the germline ends. The CDR3, as DNA: TGCGCCAGCAGCTTGGATCACAGGGAGGAAATTAACTATGGCTACACCTTC. This codes for CASSLDHREEINYGYTF. The variable domain in full, with the rest retrieved from reference TRBV5-1 and TRBJ1-2, is KAGVTQTPRYLIKTRGQQVTLSCSPISGHRSVSWYQQTPGQGLQFLFEYFSETQRNKGNFPGRFSGRQFSNSRSEMNVSTLELGDSALYLCASSLDHREEINYGYTFGSGTRLTVV.

V and J are TRBV20-1 and TRBJ1-1, with TRBD1 as a possible D gene (6 bases). This CDR3 region has 13 residues. Trimming took off 6 bases at V and 7 bases at J, with 18 bases between the two ends. The germline V gene encodes CDR1 DFQATT and CDR2 SNEGSKA (reference sequence). The CDR3 here is CSASRGTGDEAFF. As DNA, the CDR3 is TGCAGTGCCTCAAGGGGGACGGGCGATGAAGCTTTCTTT.

This clonotype has just a few counts. The rearrangement uses TRBV20-1 and TRBJ2-5, with 11 bases that match TRBD2. This CDR3 has 15 amino acids. The V gene end was trimmed by 3 bases and the J gene end by 2 bases; junction bases not matched to a gene: 5. Per the germline V gene, CDR1 is DFQATT and CDR2 is SNEGSKA (reference sequence). The CDR3 sequence is CSASNSGGAQETQYF. The CDR3 DNA sequence: TGCAGTGCTAGTAATAGCGGGGGGGCTCAAGAGACCCAGTACTTC.

The chain carries TRBV19 and TRBJ2-3; D is unresolved. V dropped 9 bases and J dropped 3 bases, with 13 bases sitting between them. The CDR3 runs to 13 residues. Germline V gives CDR1 LNHDA, CDR2 SQIVND (reference sequence). DNA of the CDR3: TGTGCCAGCTCCAACTTGCCAACAGATACGCAGTATTTT. Encoded protein: CASSNLPTDTQYF.

The sample holds a few counts of this clonotype. The CDR3 protein is CATSSRPKGDRVRTEAFF. CDR3 bases: TGTGCCACCAGCAGTCGACCGAAAGGCGACAGGGTAAGAACTGAAGCTTTCTTT. The genes are TRBV15 and TRBJ1-1; 7 bases line up with TRBD1. CDR3 length: 18 amino acids. CDR1 and CDR2 from the germline V gene are LNHNV and YYDKDF (reference sequence). V lost 3 bases to trimming and J lost 5 bases; unmatched junction nucleotides: 18.

The gene calls are TRBV29-1 and TRBJ1-1; D gene unclear. The CDR3 covers 13 residues. Trimming left V 4 bases short and J 4 bases short, with 13 bases between. Germline V gives CDR1 SQVTM, CDR2 ANQGSEA. This CDR3 is CSVARGGSTEAFF. CDR3 in DNA: TGCAGCGTTGCGCGGGGAGGGAGCACTGAAGCTTTCTTT.

This clonotype showed up just a few times. This chain uses TRBV6-1 with TRBJ2-1; 10 nucleotides match TRBD2. J gave up 2 bases and V 7 bases, and 8 bases lay outside the gene matches. Germline-derived CDR1 and CDR2 are MNHNS and SASEGT. The CDR3 has 16 amino acids. The CDR3 loop is CASTYSLAGAYNEQFF. CDR3 nucleotide sequence: TGTGCCAGCACCTATAGCCTAGCGGGAGCCTACAATGAGCAGTTCTTC.

The rearrangement uses TRBV9 and TRBJ2-7; no clear D. Germline assignment: CDR1 SGDLS and CDR2 YYNGEE. The CDR3 contains 15 residues. V lost 5 bases and J 0 bases, leaving 15 bases between the germline ends. The DNA for the CDR3 is TGTGCCAGCAGACCTCAACACAGCTACTCCTACGAGCAGTACTTC. It yields the protein CASRPQHSYSYEQYF.

This chain links TRBV7-9 with TRBJ1-2; tentative D call: TRBD1 (5 bases). V was trimmed by 3 bases and J by 6 bases, leaving 14 bases between them. CDR3 size: 14 residues. Looked up from germline, CDR1 is SEHNR and CDR2 is FQNEAQ (reference sequence). The CDR3 is CASSFRVDWNGYTF. For the CDR3, the DNA is TGTGCCAGCAGCTTCAGGGTCGATTGGAATGGCTACACCTTC.

The rearrangement uses TRBV6-1 and TRBJ2-3, with D perhaps matching TRBD2 (8 bases). The CDR3 loop spans 15 amino acids. CDR1 and CDR2 from the germline V gene are MNHNS and SASEGT. V lost 7 bases, J lost 5 bases, and 19 bases lay in between. CDR3: CASNRGGREGDTQYF. The CDR3 bases are TGTGCCAGCAACCGAGGGGGCCGGGAGGGAGATACGCAGTATTTT.

The CDR3 here is CASNYQTGRTDTQYF. The CDR3 DNA sequence: TGTGCCAGCAACTATCAGACAGGGAGGACAGATACGCAGTATTTT. The chain joins TRBV12-3 or TRBV12-4 to TRBJ2-3; a weak D match, TRBD1 (7 bases). V gave up 7 bases and J gave up 3 bases, with 17 bases separating them. This CDR3 is 15 amino acids long.

V and J are TRBV7-9 and TRBJ2-7, with 9 positions matching TRBD1. J was trimmed by 4 bases and V by 2 bases; bases with no gene match: 6. Germline lookup yields CDR1 SEHNR and CDR2 FQNEAQ (reference sequence). This CDR3 has 15 residues. The CDR3 is CASSLTLDRGYEQYF. The CDR3 coding sequence is TGTGCCAGCAGCTTAACCCTGGACAGGGGTTACGAGCAGTACTTC.

The chain couples TRBV6-1 to TRBJ2-7; 7 bases line up with TRBD1. Germline-derived CDR1 and CDR2 are MNHNS and SASEGT. This CDR3 is 15 amino acids long. With 6 bases clipped from V and 0 bases from J, the junction kept 8 bases outside the gene matches. The CDR3 coding sequence is TGTGCCAGCAGGGAGGACAGGCGCCTCTCCTACGAGCAGTACTTC. This gives the protein CASREDRRLSYEQYF.

This clonotype was counted between two and nine times. This chain joins TRBV20-1 and TRBJ1-5; D possibly corresponds to TRBD1 (5 bases). Trimming took off 3 bases at V and 0 bases at J, with 9 bases between the two ends. The CDR3 runs 14 residues. Germline CDR1 DFQATT, CDR2 SNEGSKA (reference sequence). The CDR3 sequence: CSASGGFSNQPQHF. Here the CDR3 DNA reads TGCAGTGCTAGCGGGGGGTTTAGCAATCAGCCCCAGCATTTT.

This rearrangement joins TRBV4-1 to TRBJ2-2, with D unresolved. From germline, CDR1 is MGHRA and CDR2 YSYEKL. V dropped 0 bases and J dropped 2 bases, with 7 bases sitting between them. The CDR3 covers 15 residues. CDR3 bases: TGCGCCAGCAGCCAAGATGGATTTAACACCGGGGAGCTGTTTTTT. It yields the protein CASSQDGFNTGELFF.

J is TRBJ2-6 and V is TRBV20-1; D remains ambiguous. Germline assignment: CDR1 DFQATT and CDR2 SNEGSKA (reference sequence). The CDR3 contains 17 residues. The ends were cut back, 6 bases at V and 0 bases at J, with 18 bases in the middle. This CDR3 reads CSAKDGQRNSGANVLTF. In DNA, the CDR3 is TGCAGTGCCAAGGACGGGCAGCGCAACTCTGGGGCCAACGTCCTGACTTTC.

Only a few counts were recorded for this clonotype. The V and J genes are TRBV7-9 and TRBJ2-1, with D unresolved. Germline V gives CDR1 SEHNR, CDR2 FQNEAQ (reference sequence). The CDR3 has 16 amino acids. V lost 1 base and J 7 bases, leaving 17 bases between the germline ends. The CDR3 region has the DNA TGTGCCAGCAGCTTAGGGTGGGCAGGAGCCAGAAATGAGCAGTTCTTC. The encoded protein is CASSLGWAGARNEQFF.

A few counts support this clonotype. The rearrangement joins TRBV20-1 to TRBJ2-3; D gene uncertain. The V gene's germline CDR1 is DFQATT and CDR2 SNEGSKA (reference sequence). V shed 0 bases and J shed 1 base, with 14 bases lying between them. This CDR3 contains 16 residues. CDR3 protein: CSARDSGPWGTDTQYF. The CDR3 DNA follows: TGCAGTGCTAGAGATTCCGGGCCATGGGGCACAGATACGCAGTATTTT.

This clonotype has a handful of counts. The genes are TRBV6-2 or TRBV6-3 and TRBJ2-5; D is perhaps TRBD1 or TRBD2 (6 bases each). The V end was cut by 5 bases, the J end by 4 bases, with 14 bases between. The CDR3 runs 14 residues. Germline V lookup: CDR1 MNHEY, CDR2 SVGEGT. In DNA, the CDR3 is TGTGCCAGCAGTCTACGGGGGCCCGGAGAGACCCAGTACTTC. Protein product: CASSLRGPGETQYF.